The next 5 T cell receptor beta chains were all read from a single sample in a study of blood T cell repertoires in COVID-19. The assay was immunoSEQ multiplex PCR, and TCRdb's table has in-frame clones only and misses some. The sample lists 66,000 or so clones; roughly 78% were seen once. Sequencing input: peripheral blood. These receptors all come from a human donor in a cohort sampled during active COVID-19.

The chain is built from TRBV4-2 and TRBJ2-3; tentative D call: TRBD2 (5 bases). The CDR3 covers 15 residues. Deletions cut 0 bases from V and 6 bases from J, with 13 bases between. Germline V lookup: CDR1 LGHNA, CDR2 YNFKEQ. CDR3 bases: TGTGCCAGCAGCCAAGACACGGTGGAGCGGGATACGCAGTATTTT. It translates to CASSQDTVERDTQYF.

In this sample, this clone turned up once. The chain is built from TRBV7-2 and TRBJ1-6; maybe TRBD1 (6 bases). V lost 5 bases to trimming and J lost 8 bases, with 16 bases between them. CDR1 SGHTA and CDR2 FQGNSA come from the germline V gene. The CDR3 spans 15 residues. As DNA, the CDR3 is TGTGCCAGCAGCCCGGGGGGGGCAGCTTATTCACCCCTCCACTTT. This gives the protein CASSPGGAAYSPLHF.

The chain couples TRBV7-2 to TRBJ1-2, with D possibly being TRBD1 (6 bases). V was shortened by 2 bases and J by 12 bases, with 10 bases between the two germline ends. The germline CDR1 and CDR2 sequences are SGHTA and FQGNSA. The CDR3 runs 11 residues. CDR3 coding DNA: TGTGCCAGCAGCTTACAGGGGCTTCACACCTTC. It is translated as CASSLQGLHTF.

The table lists this clone with a count of one. This sequence joins TRBV29-1 and TRBJ1-2; TRBD1 is a possible D gene (5 bases). Germline V gene sequence: CDR1 SQVTM, CDR2 ANQGSEA. The CDR3 runs 13 residues. V lost 0 bases and J 8 bases, leaving 13 bases between the germline ends. CDR3 protein: CSVEDSTVDGYTF. Written as DNA, the CDR3 is TGCAGCGTTGAAGATTCGACAGTCGACGGCTACACCTTC.

The CDR3 DNA reads as TGTGCCAGCAGTTTATCCCAAGGAGGCTACGAGCAGTACTTC. Its translation: CASSLSQGGYEQYF. V gene TRBV27 combines with J gene TRBJ2-7; a weak D match, TRBD2 (5 bases). Trimming cost V 0 bases and J 3 bases, with 9 bases left between them. Looked up from germline, CDR1 is MNHEY and CDR2 is SMNVEV (reference sequence). The CDR3 consists of 14 residues.